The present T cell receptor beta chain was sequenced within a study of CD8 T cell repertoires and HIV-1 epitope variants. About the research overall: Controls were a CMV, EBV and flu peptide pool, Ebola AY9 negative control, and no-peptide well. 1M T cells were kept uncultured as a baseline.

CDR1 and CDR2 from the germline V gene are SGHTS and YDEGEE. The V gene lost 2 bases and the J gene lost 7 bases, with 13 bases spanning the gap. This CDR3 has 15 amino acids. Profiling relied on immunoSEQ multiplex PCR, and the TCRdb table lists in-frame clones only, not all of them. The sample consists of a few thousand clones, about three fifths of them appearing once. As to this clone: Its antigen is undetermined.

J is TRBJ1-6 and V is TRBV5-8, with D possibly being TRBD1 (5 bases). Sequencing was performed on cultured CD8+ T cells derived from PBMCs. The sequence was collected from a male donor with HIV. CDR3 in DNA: TGTGCCAGCAGCTTCCTCCAGGGCGTGAATTCACCCCTCCACTTT. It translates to CASSFLQGVNSPLHF.